One sample yielded the 18 T cell receptor beta chains listed below, sequenced in a study of OX40 agonist ivuxolimab in advanced cancers. Receptors were amplified or captured by the immunoSEQ multiplex PCR assay. TCRdb provides this immuneACCESS table in a form limited to in-frame rearrangements. Some clones are lacking; in checked studies, under half of them reflect an unresolved V gene, and why the rest are absent is not known. Within this sample are tens of thousands of clones, with about 90% of them counted one time only. Around 3.3% of the sample is in the top ten clones. The sample in question was CD4+ or CD8+ T cells sorted from blood, obtained in a trial of the OX40 agonist ivuxolimab. These receptors were taken from an adult with an advanced solid tumor such as melanoma, head and neck, liver or kidney cancer.

J is TRBJ2-4 and V is TRBV23-1; D unresolved. TRBV23-1 belongs to the ORF category, with a function that is uncertain. The CDR3 contains 13 residues. Trimming removed 6 bases from V and 3 bases from J, with 9 bases in between. The CDR3 reads CASSRTGKNIQYF. CDR3 sequence (DNA): TGCGCCAGCAGCCGGACGGGCAAAAACATTCAGTACTTC.

The chain carries TRBV28 and TRBJ1-5; perhaps TRBD1 as D (6 bases). Germline V gene data show CDR1 as MDHEN and CDR2 as SYDVKM. The CDR3 is 12 amino acids. Trimming took off 5 bases at V and 7 bases at J, with 9 bases between the two ends. The CDR3 is CASSGGLQPQHF. The CDR3 DNA follows: TGTGCCAGCAGTGGGGGCTTACAGCCCCAGCATTTT.

The V call is TRBV27, the J call TRBJ2-7, with D unclear. Germline V gives CDR1 MNHEY, CDR2 SMNVEV (reference sequence). This CDR3 has 12 residues. The V end lost 0 bases, the J end lost 6 bases, and 6 bases lay between the germline ends. The CDR3 reads CASSLSRSEQYF. DNA of the CDR3: TGTGCCAGCAGTTTATCGAGGAGCGAGCAGTACTTC.

This chain links TRBV7-3 with TRBJ2-5; a weak D match, TRBD2 (6 bases). Trimming pared 5 bases from V and 5 bases from J, leaving 18 bases between. The CDR3 extends over 15 amino acids. Germline V lookup: CDR1 SGHTA, CDR2 FQGTGA. The chain's CDR3 is CASSPAGIGGETQYF. In DNA form, the CDR3 reads TGTGCCAGCAGCCCCGCCGGGATAGGAGGGGAGACCCAGTACTTC.

The rearrangement joins TRBV5-6 to TRBJ2-3; 11 nucleotides align to TRBD2. J gave up 1 base and V 4 bases, and 5 bases lay outside the gene matches. Germline CDR1 and CDR2: SGHDT and YYEEEE. The CDR3 length is 16 residues. CDR3 in amino acids: CASSPLAGARTDTQYF. The CDR3 nucleotides are TGTGCCAGCAGCCCACTAGCGGGGGCCCGCACAGATACGCAGTATTTT.

The chain links TRBV18 to TRBJ1-1; the D is unclear. From germline, CDR1 is KGHSH and CDR2 LQKENI. The V and J ends lost 2 bases and 8 bases respectively, with 18 bases between them. CDR3 length equals 15 residues. CDR3 loop: CASSPSDLSLGEAFF. CDR3 nucleotides: TGTGCCAGCTCACCATCGGACCTCTCCCTGGGGGAAGCTTTCTTT.

This clone was observed once. The V gene is TRBV18, the J gene TRBJ2-7; 10 nucleotides agree with TRBD1. Germline V gene data show CDR1 as KGHSH and CDR2 as LQKENI. This CDR3 comprises 16 residues. The V gene end was trimmed by 5 bases and the J gene end by 5 bases; junction bases not matched to a gene: 12. This chain's CDR3 is CASSFSRDRGFHEQYF. CDR3 sequence (DNA): TGTGCCAGCTCATTCTCCCGGGACAGGGGTTTCCACGAGCAGTACTTC.

On this clone: At one boundary the junction diverges from the germline segment, which might be a read error. The rearrangement links TRBV5-1 to TRBJ2-2; 9 bases line up with TRBD1. The germline V gene encodes CDR1 SGHRS and CDR2 YFSETQ. CDR3 size: 14 residues. The CDR3 nucleotides read TGTGCCAGCAGCTTGGGGACAGGGCCCGGGGAGCTGTTTTTT. This codes for CASSLGTGPGELFF.

This rearrangement joins TRBV6-1 to TRBJ2-5; 7 nucleotides match TRBD1. The CDR3 has 15 amino acids. V shed 3 bases and J 3 bases; nucleotides not matched to a gene: 7. Germline loops: CDR1 MNHNS, CDR2 SASEGT. CDR3 protein: CASSETGQREETQYF. The CDR3 bases are TGTGCCAGCAGTGAGACGGGACAGAGGGAAGAGACCCAGTACTTC.

V gene TRBV15 combines with J gene TRBJ2-5, with 16 positions matching TRBD2. Germline V gene sequence: CDR1 LNHNV, CDR2 YYDKDF (reference sequence). The CDR3 loop spans 18 amino acids. J gave up 1 base and V 2 bases, and 4 bases lay outside the gene matches. CDR3 sequence: CATSRTGTSGRGQETQYF. As DNA, the CDR3 is TGTGCCACCAGCAGAACCGGGACTAGCGGGAGGGGCCAAGAGACCCAGTACTTC.

V usage is TRBV27 and J usage is TRBJ2-1; 12 bases agree with TRBD1. With V trimmed by 7 bases and J by 8 bases, 9 bases remained unmatched. The CDR3 is 15 amino acids. Per germline, CDR1 MNHEY and CDR2 SMNVEV (reference sequence). The CDR3 DNA reads as TGTGCCAGCAAAAGGGACAGGGGGCGCGACGATGAGCAGTTCTTC. Translating it yields CASKRDRGRDDEQFF.

This sequence joins TRBV7-2 and TRBJ2-5; D unresolved. This CDR3 has 13 residues. Trimming pared 5 bases from V and 5 bases from J, leaving 12 bases between. Germline CDR1 and CDR2: SGHTA and FQGNSA. The CDR3, as DNA: TGTGCCAGCAGCGCCCGCCGGCTGGAGACCCAGTACTTC. It yields the protein CASSARRLETQYF.

The chain is built from TRBV7-2 and TRBJ1-2, with D possibly TRBD1 on 6 matching bases. Germline-derived CDR1 and CDR2 are SGHTA and FQGNSA. CDR3 length: 14 amino acids. Trimming took off 1 base at V and 8 bases at J, with 14 bases between the two ends. Written as DNA, the CDR3 is TGTGCCAGCAGCTTAGACGCAGGGGCTCGGGGCTACACCTTC. Amino acids: CASSLDAGARGYTF.

The genes are TRBV5-1 and TRBJ1-5; no clear D. Trimming removed 0 bases from V and 0 bases from J, with 10 bases in between. The CDR3 length is 16 residues. The V gene's germline CDR1 is SGHRS and CDR2 YFSETQ. In nucleotides, the CDR3 is TGCGCCAGCAGCTTGGGCCTAGAGGGTAGCAATCAGCCCCAGCATTTT. Its protein is CASSLGLEGSNQPQHF.

This rearrangement joins TRBV4-3 to TRBJ1-1, with 8 bases lining up with TRBD1. The CDR3 totals 14 residues. V gave up 0 bases and J gave up 11 bases; unmatched junction bases: 8. In germline, CDR1 is LGHNA, CDR2 YSLEER. DNA for the CDR3: TGCGCCAGCAGCCAAGAAGGGCCAGGGGGCAAGGCTTTCTTT. Translation: CASSQEGPGGKAFF.

This sequence joins TRBV6-5 and TRBJ1-6; 7 nucleotides line up with TRBD1. Germline assignment: CDR1 MNHEY and CDR2 SVGAGI. This CDR3 has 14 amino acids. With V trimmed by 0 bases and J by 13 bases, 6 bases remained unmatched. As DNA, the CDR3 is TGTGCCAGCAGTTACTCTAGGACAGGCCACCCCCTCCACTTT. This translates into CASSYSRTGHPLHF.

The genes are TRBV5-1 and TRBJ1-2, with D hard to call. CDR1 and CDR2 from the germline V gene are SGHRS and YFSETQ. V lost 0 bases and J lost 4, with 10 bases in between. This CDR3 region has 14 residues. The chain's CDR3 is CASSLEDGPYGYTF. Written as DNA, the CDR3 is TGCGCCAGCAGCTTGGAAGACGGCCCCTATGGCTACACCTTC.

V gene TRBV6-1 combines with J gene TRBJ2-3, with a possible D match to TRBD2 (5 bases). Per germline, CDR1 MNHNS and CDR2 SASEGT. Trimming left V 1 base short and J 3 bases short, with 8 bases between. The CDR3 sequence is 14 residues long. The CDR3 DNA reads TGTGCCAGCAGTGAAGGTGGGAGTACAGATACGCAGTATTTT. Amino acids: CASSEGGSTDTQYF.